What follows are 10 T cell receptor beta chains derived from one specimen sequenced in a study of blood T cell repertoires in COVID-19. Measured with immunoSEQ multiplex PCR; TCRdb has only the in-frame clones, and not every one. The data hold approximately 80,000 clones, with roughly 78% observed a single time. The material sequenced was peripheral blood. The origin of the receptors is a man aged 60 to 69 with acute or convalescent COVID-19.

This rearrangement joins TRBV3-1 (or the pseudogene TRBV3-2) to TRBJ1-2; D gene unclear. This CDR3 has 16 amino acids. Germline loops: CDR1 LGHDT, CDR2 YNNKEL (reference sequence). With 6 bases removed from V and 0 bases from J, the gap between germline ends came to 17 bases. CDR3 sequence (DNA): TGTGCCAGCAGTTCAGGAGGGTCTTCCCCTAACTATGGCTACACCTTC. Protein product: CASSSGGSSPNYGYTF.

This sequence joins TRBV7-9 and TRBJ1-1, with TRBD1 as a possible D gene (5 bases). Trimming left V 1 base short and J 4 bases short, with 10 bases between. This CDR3 comprises 14 residues. Germline V gene data show CDR1 as SEHNR and CDR2 as FQNEAQ (reference sequence). The CDR3 DNA follows: TGTGCCAGCAGCTTAGAAGGCGGGGCCACTGAAGCTTTCTTT. This sequence encodes CASSLEGGATEAFF.

This sequence joins TRBV11-2 and TRBJ1-6, with 8 bases identical to TRBD1. The CDR3 is 17 amino acids. Germline CDR1 SGHAT, CDR2 FQNNGV. The ends lost 7 bases at V and 9 bases at J; junction bases unmatched: 17. CDR3 residues: CASTRSTGGQGSSPLHF. CDR3 bases: TGTGCCAGCACCAGATCTACCGGAGGACAGGGTAGTTCACCCCTCCACTTT.

CDR3 nucleotides: TGTGCCAGCTCACCAACGGTGCAAGAGACCCAGTACTTC. This sequence encodes CASSPTVQETQYF. V gene TRBV18 combines with J gene TRBJ2-5; no reliable D call. CDR3 length: 13 residues. With 2 bases removed from V and 2 bases from J, the gap between germline ends came to 6 bases. Germline V gene sequence: CDR1 KGHSH, CDR2 LQKENI.

The chain couples TRBV6-6 to TRBJ2-7; D perhaps matches TRBD1 (5 bases). V was pared by 5 bases and J by 3 bases, with 8 bases between. This CDR3 is built from 12 residues. Germline V CDR1 and CDR2: MNHNY, SVGAGI (reference sequence). CDR3 sequence: CASSNQGYEQYF. In nucleotides, the CDR3 is TGTGCCAGCAGTAACCAGGGCTACGAGCAGTACTTC.

Written as DNA, the CDR3 is TGTGCCACCAGCAGAGCCCAGTCCACAGATACGCAGTATTTT. This encodes CATSRAQSTDTQYF. The rearrangement links TRBV15 to TRBJ2-3; no clear D. The germline V and J ends were trimmed by 1 base and 2 bases, with 7 bases remaining between them. Per germline, CDR1 LNHNV and CDR2 YYDKDF (reference sequence). The length of the CDR3 is 14 residues.

This chain uses TRBV9 with TRBJ1-4, with 8 bases aligning to TRBD1. The V segment lost 0 bases and the J segment 5 bases; nucleotides outside the gene matches: 9. The length of the CDR3 is 17 residues. Germline CDR1 reads SGDLS; CDR2 reads YYNGEE. CDR3 region: CASSVGGTGVTNEKLFF. CDR3 DNA sequence: TGTGCCAGCAGCGTAGGGGGGACAGGAGTCACCAATGAAAAACTGTTTTTT.

This clone has a single count. The genes are TRBV4-1 and TRBJ2-1, with D unclear. V was pared by 3 bases and J by 7 bases, with 10 bases between. Germline CDR1 reads MGHRA; CDR2 reads YSYEKL. The CDR3 has 13 residues. Here the CDR3 DNA reads TGCGCCAGCAGCCATCTTCTAGGTAATGAGCAGTTCTTC. Protein product: CASSHLLGNEQFF.

A few counts support this clone. The chain employs TRBV6-5 and TRBJ1-1; TRBD1 aligns across 7 bases. The V gene end was trimmed by 4 bases and the J gene end by 3 bases; junction bases not matched to a gene: 11. CDR3 length: 16 residues. Germline lookup yields CDR1 MNHEY and CDR2 SVGAGI. In DNA, the CDR3 is TGTGCCAGCAGTTCCCCCCGACAGGGAGGTGACACTGAAGCTTTCTTT. This translates into CASSSPRQGGDTEAFF.

A single count supports this clone. The chain couples TRBV18 to TRBJ2-5; a possible D gene is TRBD1 (5 bases). The germline V gene has CDR1 KGHSH and CDR2 LQKENI. Between the trimmed V and J ends, which lost 2 bases and 2 bases, there was a span of 18 bases. The CDR3 spans 17 residues. CDR3 in amino acids: CASSPEDSGWVQETQYF. The DNA for the CDR3 is TGTGCCAGCTCACCAGAAGACAGTGGGTGGGTACAAGAGACCCAGTACTTC. Looking up the rest from reference TRBV18 and TRBJ2-5 gives the full variable domain: NAGVMQNPRHLVRRRGQEARLRCSPMKGHSHVYWYRQLPEEGLKFMVYLQKENIIDESGMPKERFSAEFPKEGPSILRIQQVVRGDSAAYFCASSPEDSGWVQETQYFGPGTRLLVL.